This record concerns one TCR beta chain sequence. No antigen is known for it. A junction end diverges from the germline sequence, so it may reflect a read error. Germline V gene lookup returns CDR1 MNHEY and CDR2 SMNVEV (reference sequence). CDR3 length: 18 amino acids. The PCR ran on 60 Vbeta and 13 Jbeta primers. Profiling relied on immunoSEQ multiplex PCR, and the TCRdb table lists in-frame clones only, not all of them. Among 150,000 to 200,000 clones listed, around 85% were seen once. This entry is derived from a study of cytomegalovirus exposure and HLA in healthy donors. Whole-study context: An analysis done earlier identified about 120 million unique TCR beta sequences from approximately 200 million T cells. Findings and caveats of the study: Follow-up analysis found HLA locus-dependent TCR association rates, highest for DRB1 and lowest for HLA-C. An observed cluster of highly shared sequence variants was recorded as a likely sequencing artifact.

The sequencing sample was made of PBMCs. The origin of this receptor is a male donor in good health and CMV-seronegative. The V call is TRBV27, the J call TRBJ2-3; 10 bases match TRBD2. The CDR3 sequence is CASSFIGGSGGPGDTQSF. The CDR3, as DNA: TGTGCCAGCAGTTTTATCGGGGGTAGCGGGGGGCCCGGAGATACGCAGTCTTTT.